This TCR beta chain is drawn from a study of neoadjuvant anti-PD-1 for oral cavity cancer. Specified time point: after neoadjuvant nivolumab, at surgical resection. These oral cavity squamous cell carcinomas were HPV-negative and locally advanced. Most tumor samples had roughly 5.2 ug input DNA in two replicates. Assay used: immunoSEQ multiplex PCR; TCRdb lists only in-frame clones, some missing. This table holds over 20,000 clones, 26% found once. The germline CDR1 and CDR2 sequences are SGHRS and YFSETQ. Trimming took 4 bases from V and 6 from J; bases not matched to a gene: 7. This CDR3 is 15 amino acids long.

V usage is TRBV5-1 and J usage is TRBJ2-2; 9 nucleotides line up with TRBD1. The specimen comprised tumor tissue, sampled after nivolumab (anti-PD-1) treatment. The source is a person aged 35-79 years with oral cavity squamous cell carcinoma. The CDR3 loop is CASSRRDRVPGELFF. CDR3 nucleotides: TGCGCCAGCAGCCGACGGGACAGGGTGCCCGGGGAGCTGTTTTTT. Combining the CDR3 with reference TRBV5-1 and TRBJ2-2 gives the whole variable domain KAGVTQTPRYLIKTRGQQVTLSCSPISGHRSVSWYQQTPGQGLQFLFEYFSETQRNKGNFPGRFSGRQFSNSRSEMNVSTLELGDSALYLCASSRRDRVPGELFFGEGSRLTVL.